The 11 T cell receptor beta chains below all came from one sample that was sequenced in a study of breast tumors, draining lymph nodes, adjacent tissues. MiXCR, run by TCRdb on the multiplex PCR reads, gives a single entry per CDR3 protein. The sample lists 200,000 to 300,000 distinct CDR3 sequences; over 30% were seen once. Samples came from axillary lymph nodes draining the breast cancer. Sequencing used axillary lymph node tissue. These receptor sequences come from a female donor with breast cancer. Some clones in this sample may be carry-over from other donors' samples.

In its sample, this clonotype was seen a few times. This sequence joins TRBV7-8 and TRBJ1-1; 7 bases are a match to TRBD1. Germline V gives CDR1 SGHVS, CDR2 FQNEAQ. The CDR3 is made up of 14 amino acids. The V gene end was trimmed by 5 bases and the J gene end by 1 base; junction bases not matched to a gene: 4. The CDR3 region has the DNA TGTGCCAGCAGCAAGGGACAGAAGAACACTGAAGCTTTCTTT. Protein: CASSKGQKNTEAFF.

This clonotype was found many times. V is TRBV3-1 and J is TRBJ1-5, with TRBD1 matching 7 bases. Per germline, CDR1 LGHDT and CDR2 YNNKEL (reference sequence). With 3 bases clipped from V and 5 bases from J, the junction kept 4 bases outside the gene matches. The CDR3 length is 14 residues. In DNA form, the CDR3 reads TGTGCCAGCAGCCATGGAGGGGGCGATCAGCCCCAGCATTTT. It is translated as CASSHGGGDQPQHF.

V usage is TRBV12-3 or TRBV12-4 and J usage is TRBJ1-5; possible D gene TRBD1, 5 bases. Trimming took off 2 bases at V and 6 bases at J, with 20 bases between the two ends. CDR3 size: 17 residues. The chain's CDR3 is CASSLTGSGTGVQPQHF. The DNA of the CDR3 is TGTGCCAGCAGTTTAACGGGGAGCGGGACCGGGGTTCAGCCCCAGCATTTT.

This chain joins TRBV19 and TRBJ2-5, with D unresolved. The CDR3 extends over 13 amino acids. The germline V and J ends were trimmed by 1 base and 2 bases, with 5 bases remaining between them. Germline lookup yields CDR1 LNHDA and CDR2 SQIVND (reference sequence). CDR3 DNA: TGTGCCAGTAGTATAGTAGGGCAAGAGACCCAGTACTTC. It yields the protein CASSIVGQETQYF. Drawing the rest from reference TRBV19 and TRBJ2-5, the complete variable domain is DGGITQSPKYLFRKEGQNVTLSCEQNLNHDAMYWYRQDPGQGLRLIYYSQIVNDFQKGDIAEGYSVSREKKESFPLTVTSAQKNPTAFYLCASSIVGQETQYFGPGTRLLVL.

This clonotype was seen repeatedly, ten times or more. The gene calls are TRBV9 and TRBJ2-2, with unresolved D. Germline V lookup: CDR1 SGDLS, CDR2 YYNGEE. V lost 0 bases, J lost 0 bases, and 15 bases lay in between. This CDR3 has 18 residues. The CDR3 sequence is CASSVDGRIHANTGELFF. The CDR3 region has the DNA TGTGCCAGCAGCGTAGACGGCAGGATTCATGCGAACACCGGGGAGCTGTTTTTT.

This clonotype was observed many times. V gene TRBV11-1 combines with J gene TRBJ2-3, with 8 bases fitting TRBD2. Trimming took 3 bases from V and 2 from J; bases not matched to a gene: 10. There are 17 residues in the CDR3. From germline, CDR1 is SGHAT and CDR2 FQDESV (reference sequence). The DNA of the CDR3 is TGTGCCAGCAGCTTCGCGTGGGGTAGCGGGAACACAGATACGCAGTATTTT. The encoded protein is CASSFAWGSGNTDTQYF. Drawing the rest from reference TRBV11-1 and TRBJ2-3, the complete variable domain is EAEVAQSPRYKITEKSQAVAFWCDPISGHATLYWYRQILGQGPELLVQFQDESVVDDSQLPKDRFSAERLKGVDSTLKIQPAELGDSAMYLCASSFAWGSGNTDTQYFGPGTRLTVL.

There are many counts of this clonotype. The V call is TRBV20-1, the J call TRBJ2-2; D gene ambiguous. This CDR3 spans 12 amino acids. CDR1 is DFQATT and CDR2 is SNEGSKA in the germline V gene (reference sequence). The germline V and J ends were trimmed by 7 bases and 1 base, with 7 bases remaining between them. This chain's CDR3 is CSVSRNTGELFF. DNA of the CDR3: TGCAGTGTATCTAGGAACACCGGGGAGCTGTTTTTT.

This clonotype occurred many times. This chain joins TRBV9 and TRBJ1-3; TRBD1 matches at 7 bases. This CDR3 has 16 residues. V shed 0 bases and J 3 bases; nucleotides not matched to a gene: 6. Per the germline V gene, CDR1 is SGDLS and CDR2 is YYNGEE. The CDR3 nucleotides read TGTGCCAGCAGCGTAGATGGGAGGGGGCTTGGAAACACCATATATTTT. Translating gives CASSVDGRGLGNTIYF.

This clonotype was picked up many times. This rearrangement joins TRBV2 to TRBJ1-5; D is undetermined. Germline V gene lookup returns CDR1 SNHLY and CDR2 FYNNEI. Trimming cost V 4 bases and J 8 bases, with 9 bases left between them. There are 12 residues in the CDR3. The CDR3 DNA follows: TGTGCCAGCAGTGCCTTATGGAAGCCCCAGCATTTT. This sequence encodes CASSALWKPQHF.

The V gene is TRBV6-2 or TRBV6-3, the J gene TRBJ2-7; 8 bases line up with TRBD2. Germline CDR1 and CDR2: MNHEY and SVGEGT. Trimming removed 2 bases from V and 7 bases from J; junction bases left unmatched: 10. The CDR3 covers 15 residues. CDR3 protein: CASSYNSGTRVEQYF. In DNA form, the CDR3 reads TGTGCCAGCAGTTACAACTCCGGGACTAGAGTTGAGCAGTACTTC.

A note on this clonotype: An end of the junction differs from the germline gene, which may be a read error. The chain uses TRBV2 and TRBJ2-6; possibly TRBD1 for D (6 bases). There are 12 residues in the CDR3. Germline loops: CDR1 SNHLY, CDR2 FYNNEI. CDR3 bases: TGTGCCAGCAGTGGGGGCTGGGACACTGAAGCTTTC. Protein sequence: CASSGGWDTEAF.